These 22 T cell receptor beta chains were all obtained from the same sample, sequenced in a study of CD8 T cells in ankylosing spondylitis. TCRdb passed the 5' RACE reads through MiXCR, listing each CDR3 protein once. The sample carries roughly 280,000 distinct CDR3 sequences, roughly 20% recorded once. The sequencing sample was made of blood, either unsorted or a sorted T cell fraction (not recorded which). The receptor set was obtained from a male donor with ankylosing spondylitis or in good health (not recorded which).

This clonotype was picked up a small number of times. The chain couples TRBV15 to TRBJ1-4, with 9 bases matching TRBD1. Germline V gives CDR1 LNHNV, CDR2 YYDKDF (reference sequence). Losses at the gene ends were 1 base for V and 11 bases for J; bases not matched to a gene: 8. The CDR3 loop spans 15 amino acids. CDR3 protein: CATSRVGTGTGKLFF. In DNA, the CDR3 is TGTGCCACCAGCAGAGTAGGGACAGGGACGGGGAAACTGTTTTTT.

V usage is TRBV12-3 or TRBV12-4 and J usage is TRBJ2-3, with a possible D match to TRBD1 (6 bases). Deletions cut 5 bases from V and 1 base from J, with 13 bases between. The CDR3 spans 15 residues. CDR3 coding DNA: TGTGCCAGCAGTCCTGGACAGTTCCGCACAGATACGCAGTATTTT. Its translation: CASSPGQFRTDTQYF.

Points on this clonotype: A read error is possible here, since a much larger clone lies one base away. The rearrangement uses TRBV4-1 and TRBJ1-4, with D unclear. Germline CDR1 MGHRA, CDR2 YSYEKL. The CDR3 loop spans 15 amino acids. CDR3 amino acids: CVSSRSEGSGEKLFF. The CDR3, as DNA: TGCGTCAGCAGCCGAAGTGAGGGTAGTGGTGAAAAACTGTTTTTT.

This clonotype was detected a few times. CDR3 bases: TGTGCCAGCAGCGCCCCTCCCCTCAATGAGCAGTTCTTC. Its translation: CASSAPPLNEQFF. The rearrangement uses TRBV9 and TRBJ2-1; D is unresolved. CDR3 length: 13 amino acids. Deletions cut 3 bases from V and 6 bases from J, with 10 bases between. Germline CDR1 and CDR2: SGDLS and YYNGEE.

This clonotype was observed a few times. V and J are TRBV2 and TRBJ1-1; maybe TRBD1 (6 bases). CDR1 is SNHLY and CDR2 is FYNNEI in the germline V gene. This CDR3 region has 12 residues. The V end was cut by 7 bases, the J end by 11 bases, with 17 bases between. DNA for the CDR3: TGTGCCAGCATCGAAACAACAGGGTTGGCTTTCTTT. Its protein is CASIETTGLAFF.

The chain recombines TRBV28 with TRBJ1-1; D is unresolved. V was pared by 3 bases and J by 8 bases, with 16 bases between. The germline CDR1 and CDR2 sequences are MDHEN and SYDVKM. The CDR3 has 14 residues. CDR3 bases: TGTGCCAGCAGTTTGGATCCGAAACTGTTGGAAGCTTTCTTT. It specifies CASSLDPKLLEAFF.

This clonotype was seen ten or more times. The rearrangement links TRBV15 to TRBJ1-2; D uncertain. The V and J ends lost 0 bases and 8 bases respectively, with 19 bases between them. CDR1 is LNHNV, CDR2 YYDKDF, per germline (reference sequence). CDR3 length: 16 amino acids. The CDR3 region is CATSRDRGSSSGGYTF. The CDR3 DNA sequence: TGTGCCACCAGCAGAGATCGCGGCAGTTCGTCTGGCGGCTACACCTTC.

The CDR3 here is CASSQVGTITDTQYF. Written as DNA, the CDR3 is TGTGCCAGCAGCCAAGTTGGGACAATAACAGATACGCAGTATTTT. This rearrangement joins TRBV14 to TRBJ2-3; perhaps TRBD1 as D (6 bases). In germline, CDR1 is SGHDN, CDR2 FVKESK. CDR3 length: 15 amino acids. With 1 base removed from V and 3 bases from J, the gap between germline ends came to 11 bases.

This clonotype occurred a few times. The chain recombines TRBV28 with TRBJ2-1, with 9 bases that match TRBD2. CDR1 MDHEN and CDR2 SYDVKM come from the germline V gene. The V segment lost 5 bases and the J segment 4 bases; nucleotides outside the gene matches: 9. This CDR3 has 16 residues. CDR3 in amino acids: CASSPQIAGVYNEQFF. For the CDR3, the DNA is TGTGCCAGCAGTCCGCAGATAGCGGGAGTATACAATGAGCAGTTCTTC.

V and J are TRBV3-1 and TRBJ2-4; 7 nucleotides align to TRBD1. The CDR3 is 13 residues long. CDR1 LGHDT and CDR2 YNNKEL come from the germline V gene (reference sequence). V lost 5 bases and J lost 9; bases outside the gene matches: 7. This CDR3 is CASSDRDRIIQYF. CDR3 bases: TGTGCCAGCAGCGACCGGGACAGAATCATTCAGTACTTC.

The CDR3 nucleotides read TGTGCCAGCAGTTTAGCGGGGGCGAGGGGCACTGAAGCTTTCTTT. It codes for CASSLAGARGTEAFF. This rearrangement joins TRBV28 to TRBJ1-1, with D perhaps TRBD1 (6 bases). The CDR3 has 15 residues. Germline assignment: CDR1 MDHEN and CDR2 SYDVKM. V was pared by 2 bases and J by 4 bases, with 14 bases between.

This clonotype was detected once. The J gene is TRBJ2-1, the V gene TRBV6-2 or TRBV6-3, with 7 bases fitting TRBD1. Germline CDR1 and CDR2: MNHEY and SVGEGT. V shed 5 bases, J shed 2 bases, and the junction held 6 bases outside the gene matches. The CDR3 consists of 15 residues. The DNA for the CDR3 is TGTGCCAGCAGTCAACCGGGACAGCCCTACAATGAGCAGTTCTTC. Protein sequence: CASSQPGQPYNEQFF.

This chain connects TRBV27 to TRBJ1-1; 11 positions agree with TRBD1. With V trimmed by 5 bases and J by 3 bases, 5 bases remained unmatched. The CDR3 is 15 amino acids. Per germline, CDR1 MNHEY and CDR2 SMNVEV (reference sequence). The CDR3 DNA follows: TGTGCCAGCAGTGCCCGGGACAGGGGGTACACTGAAGCTTTCTTT. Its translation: CASSARDRGYTEAFF.

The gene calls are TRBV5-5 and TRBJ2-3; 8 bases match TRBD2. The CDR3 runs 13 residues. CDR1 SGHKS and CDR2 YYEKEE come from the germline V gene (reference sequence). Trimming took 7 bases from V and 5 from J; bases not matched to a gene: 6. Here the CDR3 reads CASLQTSGDTQYF. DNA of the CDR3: TGTGCCAGCCTCCAAACTAGCGGAGATACGCAGTATTTT.

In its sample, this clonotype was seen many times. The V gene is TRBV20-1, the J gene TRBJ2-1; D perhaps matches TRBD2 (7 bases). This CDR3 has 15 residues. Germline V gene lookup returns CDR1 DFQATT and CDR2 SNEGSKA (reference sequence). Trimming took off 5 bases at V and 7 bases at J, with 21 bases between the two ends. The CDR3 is CSAESRGLASNEQFF. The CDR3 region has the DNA TGCAGTGCTGAATCGCGGGGGCTAGCAAGTAATGAGCAGTTCTTC.

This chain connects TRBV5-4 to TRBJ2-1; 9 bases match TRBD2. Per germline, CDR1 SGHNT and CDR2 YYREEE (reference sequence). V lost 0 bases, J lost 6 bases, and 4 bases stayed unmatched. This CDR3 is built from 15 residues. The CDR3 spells CASSLGLAVTNEQFF. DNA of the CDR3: TGTGCCAGCAGCTTGGGACTAGCGGTAACCAATGAGCAGTTCTTC.

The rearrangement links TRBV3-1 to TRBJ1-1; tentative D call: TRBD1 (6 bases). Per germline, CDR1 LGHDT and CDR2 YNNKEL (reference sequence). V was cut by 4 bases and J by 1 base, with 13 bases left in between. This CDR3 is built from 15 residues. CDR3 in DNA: TGTGCCAGCAGCCCCATTCTGGGACAGAACACTGAAGCTTTCTTT. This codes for CASSPILGQNTEAFF.

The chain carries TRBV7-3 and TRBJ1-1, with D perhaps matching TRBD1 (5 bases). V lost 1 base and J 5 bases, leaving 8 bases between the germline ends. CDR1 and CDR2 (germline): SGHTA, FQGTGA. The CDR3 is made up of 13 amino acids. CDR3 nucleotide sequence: TGTGCCAGCAGCTTAAGAGAGGGGACTGAAGCTTTCTTT. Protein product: CASSLREGTEAFF.

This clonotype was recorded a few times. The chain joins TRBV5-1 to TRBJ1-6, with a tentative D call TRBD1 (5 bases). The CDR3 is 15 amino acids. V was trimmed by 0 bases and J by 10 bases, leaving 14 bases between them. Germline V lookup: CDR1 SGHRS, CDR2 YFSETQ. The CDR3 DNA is TGCGCCAGCAGCTTGGATAGGCCAGGGAACTCACCCCTCCACTTT. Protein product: CASSLDRPGNSPLHF.

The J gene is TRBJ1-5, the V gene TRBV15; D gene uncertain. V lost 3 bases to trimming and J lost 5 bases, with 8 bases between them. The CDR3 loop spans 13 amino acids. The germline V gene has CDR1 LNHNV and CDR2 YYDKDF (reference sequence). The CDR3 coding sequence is TGTGCCACCAGCAGCCGGGTCGATCAGCCCCAGCATTTT. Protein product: CATSSRVDQPQHF. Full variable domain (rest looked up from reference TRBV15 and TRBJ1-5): DAMVIQNPRYQVTQFGKPVTLSCSQTLNHNVMYWYQQKSSQAPKLLFHYYDKDFNNEADTPDNFQSRRPNTSFCFLDIRSPGLGDTAMYLCATSSRVDQPQHFGDGTRLSIL.

The CDR3 reads CASSLRNTDTQYF. The CDR3 DNA is TGTGCCAGCAGCCTCCGTAACACAGATACGCAGTATTTT. The chain recombines TRBV7-9 with TRBJ2-3; D is unclear. The V gene lost 5 bases and the J gene lost 2 bases, with 8 bases spanning the gap. CDR3 size: 13 residues. The germline V gene has CDR1 SEHNR and CDR2 FQNEAQ (reference sequence).

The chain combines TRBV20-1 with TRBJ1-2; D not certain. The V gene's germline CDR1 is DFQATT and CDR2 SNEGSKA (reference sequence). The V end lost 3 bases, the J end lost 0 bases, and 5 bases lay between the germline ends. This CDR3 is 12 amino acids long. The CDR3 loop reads CSASATNYGYTF. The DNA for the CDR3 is TGCAGTGCTAGTGCTACTAACTATGGCTACACCTTC.